This is a list of T cell receptor beta chains from one sample in a study of T cell responses to AZD1222 COVID-19 vaccine. Clones were sequenced by immunoSEQ multiplex PCR, and TCRdb holds only the in-frame ones, with some missing. The sample shows approximately 110,000 clones, about nine tenths of them seen only once. Sample: peripheral blood, taken on day 0 of AZD1222 vaccination. The receptor set was obtained from an adult in good health. The CDR3 runs from the conserved cysteine through the conserved F or W. Each record gives: clone size, V gene, D gene, J gene, CDR3 DNA, CDR3 protein. The D gene is left open where the match is weak. Clone size is stated in some rows and not others, as once, few, many or a class when expanded.

few	TRBV29-1	TRBD1	TRBJ1-1	TGCAGCGGGGGGACAGGGGCTGCTGAAGCTTTCTTT	CSGGTGAAEAFF
NA	TRBV4-1	TRBD1	TRBJ1-3	TGCGCCAGCAGCCAGTCGGGACAGGGAGAAAACACCATATATTTT	CASSQSGQGENTIYF
once	TRBV7-8	TRBD1	TRBJ1-2	TGTGCCAGCAGCCTTGGACAGGTTGGCTATGGCTACACCTTC	CASSLGQVGYGYTF
NA	TRBV28	NA	TRBJ1-5	TGTGCCAGCAGTCCACACGACAGAAACAATCAGCCCCAGCATTTT	CASSPHDRNNQPQHF
NA	TRBV7-9	TRBD1	TRBJ1-4	TGTGCCAGCAGCCGACAGGGGAAGGAAAAACTGTTTTTT	CASSRQGKEKLFF
NA	TRBV9	NA	TRBJ1-3	TGTGCCAGCAGTGGACTAGGGACACCCACAGCTGGAAACACCATATATTTT	CASSGLGTPTAGNTIYF
NA	TRBV27	TRBD1	TRBJ1-1	TGTGCCAGCAGTAGAGGACAGGGCTCGAACACTGAAGCTTTCTTT	CASSRGQGSNTEAFF
NA	TRBV19	NA	TRBJ2-7	TGTGCCAGTAGTCCTCAGGGTTACGAGCAGTACTTC	CASSPQGYEQYF
once	TRBV9	NA	TRBJ2-3	TGTGCCAGCAGCGTACAGAGTCTGGGCACAGATACGCAGTATTTT	CASSVQSLGTDTQYF
NA	TRBV27	TRBD1	TRBJ2-5	TGTGCCAGCAGTTTCGGGACAGGTCGGGAGACCCAGTACTTC	CASSFGTGRETQYF
NA	TRBV6-5	NA	TRBJ1-4	TGTGCCAGCAGCCCCCACAGATCAACTAATGAAAAACTGTTTTTT	CASSPHRSTNEKLFF
NA	TRBV4-2	TRBD2	TRBJ2-1	TGTGCCAGCAGCCAGCAACTAGCGGGGGGGGTAGGTGAGCAGTTCTTC	CASSQQLAGGVGEQFF
NA	TRBV5-4	TRBD2	TRBJ2-7	TGTGCCAGCAGCCCTGGGACTAGCCGGAGATCTCCCTACGAGCAGTACTTC	CASSPGTSRRSPYEQYF
NA	TRBV29-1	NA	TRBJ1-4	TGCAGCGTTGAACCGGGGGCGGGGGAAAAACTGTTTTTT	CSVEPGAGEKLFF
NA	TRBV29-1	TRBD1	TRBJ1-2	TGCAGCGTTTTTAGGGACAGGGTTGGCTACACCTTC	CSVFRDRVGYTF
NA	TRBV2	TRBD1	TRBJ1-1	TGTGCCAGCAGACAGGGGTCTTACGCTTTCTTT	CASRQGSYAFF
NA	TRBV5-1	NA	TRBJ2-5	NA	CASSFGPGETQYF
NA	TRBV6-6	NA	TRBJ1-2	TGTGCCAGCAGTTTAAGGACCGACTCAGCTAACTATGGCTACACCTTC	CASSLRTDSANYGYTF